This T cell receptor beta chain was identified in a study of regulatory T cells in long-lasting Graves disease (dated by TCRdb to the early 2020s). Turning to the overall study: To count as having persistent Graves' disease, a patient had to have received antithyroid drug treatment for over 5 years with TSH receptor autoantibodies remaining persistently positive. Persistent Graves' disease patients were compared with newly diagnosed Graves' disease patients by peripheral blood TCR sequencing and RNA sequencing. The study took place in China and was registered as a clinical trial. A total of about 33 samples underwent TCR sequencing, from about 13 patients with persistent Graves' disease and about 20 patients with newly diagnosed Graves' disease. On average, persistent Graves' disease patients in the clinical cohort had been on antithyroid drugs for approximately 10 years. Paper-wide results and their limitations: Sequencing and analysis were restricted to the TCR beta chain. A larger number of public clonotypes was shared among persistent patients (more than 2,500) than among newly diagnosed patients (approximately 1,000). Preferential use of TRBV28, TRBJ1-2 and TRBJ2-5 was observed in persistent disease, whereas TRBV20-1 and TRBJ2-1 were favored in newly diagnosed disease. Compared with newly diagnosed patients, persistent Graves' disease patients had lower TCR Shannon entropy and fewer highly expanded clones, which suggests clonal expansion. The authors acknowledged the small sample size as a limitation that may reduce accuracy. Because the primary lesion, thyroid tissue, could not be accessed, the study looked at peripheral blood alone.

Its CDR3 holds 16 amino acids, cysteine through phenylalanine. This entry keeps only the CDR3 DNA: 48 bases, framed from base 1. Taken from the germline V gene (reference sequence), the CDR1 and CDR2 loops are SGHKS and YYEKEE. This specimen's time point label, interpreted: persistent/refractory GD, antithyroid drugs over 5 years with positive TRAb. For both TCR sequencing and RNA sequencing, RNA was extracted from PBMCs in TRIzol. The diagnosis of Graves' disease followed American Thyroid Association guidelines. Recruitment of patients was carried out at an endocrinology department in Xi'an, China. Each patient gave 9 to 10 milliliters of peripheral blood, collected in an EDTA anticoagulant tube. Ficoll Paque Plus density gradient separation was used to isolate PBMCs, and no further T cell sorting was done. An Agilent 2100 Bioanalyzer and agarose gel were used to check RNA quality, and a NanoDrop 2000 was used to measure RNA concentration.

The library was generated by multiplex PCR. The data were produced on an Illumina HiSeq 4000. TCR beta libraries were built with iRepertoire HTBI primers and Arm-PCR amplification of CDR3 regions. PCR products were gel purified before sequencing. Regarding the original processing steps: Across samples, some 62 TRBV and 15 or so TRBJ segments were identified and used for gene usage analysis of CDR3 amino acid clonotypes. COPE and FqMerger were used to merge the filtered high-quality paired reads into contigs. Contigs were aligned with BLAST to IMGT TRBV, TRBD and TRBJ reference genes, and CDR3 was defined per IMGT. Any clonotype with a frequency above 0.1% was classified as a highly expanded clone. Shannon entropy served as the measure of repertoire diversity, while the Gini coefficient captured V-J evenness. Public clonotypes were defined as clonotypes shared by more than one individual. TCRdb cleaned the public reads at Q25 with fastp, built clones with MiXCR and kept in-frame beta chains. Rows matching on CDR3 protein sequence are summarized as one entry with the most common DNA and genes. These V and J calls originate from TCRdb's pipeline instead of the authors' own analysis. The sample contains some 420,000 distinct CDR3 sequences, 22% of them found a single time. Under 15% of the sample comes from the top ten.

The table lists this clonotype with many counts. There is no known antigen for this receptor. A read error may produce the germline difference seen at one junction end. The origin of this receptor is a female donor with Graves disease. The chain couples TRBV5-5 to TRBJ1-2, with 7 bases in between that match TRBD1. Sample: peripheral blood mononuclear cells (PBMCs), taken when the disease was refractory, from a patient treated with antithyroid drugs. The nucleotide sequence reads as follows: TGCGCCAGCAGCAGAGACACAGGGGAGGCTAACTATGGCTACACCTTC. This gives the protein CASSRDTGEANYGYTF.